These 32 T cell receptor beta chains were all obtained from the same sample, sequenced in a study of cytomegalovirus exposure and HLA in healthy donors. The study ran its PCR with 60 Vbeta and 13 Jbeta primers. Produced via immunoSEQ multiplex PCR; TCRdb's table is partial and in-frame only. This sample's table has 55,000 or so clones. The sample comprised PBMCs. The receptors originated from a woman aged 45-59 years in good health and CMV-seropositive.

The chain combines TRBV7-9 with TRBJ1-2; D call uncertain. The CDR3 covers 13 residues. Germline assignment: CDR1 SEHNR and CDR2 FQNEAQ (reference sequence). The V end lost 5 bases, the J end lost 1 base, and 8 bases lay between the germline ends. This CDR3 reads CASSTSDNYGYTF. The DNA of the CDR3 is TGTGCCAGCAGCACTAGTGATAACTATGGCTACACCTTC. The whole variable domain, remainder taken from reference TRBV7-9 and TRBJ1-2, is DTGVSQNPRHKITKRGQNVTFRCDPISEHNRLYWYRQTLGQGPEFLTYFQNEAQLEKSRLLSDRFSAERPKGSFSTLEIQRTEQGDSAMYLCASSTSDNYGYTFGSGTRLTVV.

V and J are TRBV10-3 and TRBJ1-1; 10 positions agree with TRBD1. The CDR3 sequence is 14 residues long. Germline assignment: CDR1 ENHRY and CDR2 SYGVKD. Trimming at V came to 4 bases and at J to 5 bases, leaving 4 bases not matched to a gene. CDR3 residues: CAISVPGQGTEAFF. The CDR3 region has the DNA TGTGCCATCAGTGTACCGGGACAGGGGACTGAAGCTTTCTTT.

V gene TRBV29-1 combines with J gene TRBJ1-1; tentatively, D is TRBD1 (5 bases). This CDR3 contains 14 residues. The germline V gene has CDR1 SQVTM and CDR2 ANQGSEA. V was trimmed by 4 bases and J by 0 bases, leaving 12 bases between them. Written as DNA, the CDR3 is TGCAGCGTTGCCCCAGGGAACTTGAACACTGAAGCTTTCTTT. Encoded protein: CSVAPGNLNTEAFF.

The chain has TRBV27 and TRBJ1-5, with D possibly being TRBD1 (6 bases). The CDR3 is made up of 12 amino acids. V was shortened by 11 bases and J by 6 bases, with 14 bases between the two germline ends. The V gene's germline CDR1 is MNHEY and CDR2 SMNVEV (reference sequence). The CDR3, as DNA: TGTGCCGCCATAGGGGGTACTCAGCCCCAGCATTTT. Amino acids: CAAIGGTQPQHF.

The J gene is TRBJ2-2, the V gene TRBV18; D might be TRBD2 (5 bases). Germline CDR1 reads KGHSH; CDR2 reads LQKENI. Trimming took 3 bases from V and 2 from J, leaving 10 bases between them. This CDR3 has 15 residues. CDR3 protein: CASSPGEYNTGELFF. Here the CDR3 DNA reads TGTGCCAGCTCACCGGGAGAGTACAACACCGGGGAGCTGTTTTTT.

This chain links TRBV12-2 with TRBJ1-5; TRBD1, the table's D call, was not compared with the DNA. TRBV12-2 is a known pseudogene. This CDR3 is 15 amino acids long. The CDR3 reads CASRLGGQGNQPQHF. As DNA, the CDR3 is TGTGCAAGTCGCTTAGGAGGACAGGGTAATCAGCCCCAGCATTTT.

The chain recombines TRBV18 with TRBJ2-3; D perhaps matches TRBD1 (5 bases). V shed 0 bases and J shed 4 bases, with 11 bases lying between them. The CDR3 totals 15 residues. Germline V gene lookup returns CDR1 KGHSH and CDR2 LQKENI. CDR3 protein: CASSPPLRDADTQYF. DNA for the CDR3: TGTGCCAGCTCACCACCTCTCAGGGATGCAGATACGCAGTATTTT.

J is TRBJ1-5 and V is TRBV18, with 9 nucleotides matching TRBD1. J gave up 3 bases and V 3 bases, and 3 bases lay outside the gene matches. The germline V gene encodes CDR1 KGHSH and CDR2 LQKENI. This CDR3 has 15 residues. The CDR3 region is CASSPGTGNNQPQHF. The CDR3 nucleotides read TGTGCCAGCTCACCTGGGACAGGGAACAATCAGCCCCAGCATTTT.

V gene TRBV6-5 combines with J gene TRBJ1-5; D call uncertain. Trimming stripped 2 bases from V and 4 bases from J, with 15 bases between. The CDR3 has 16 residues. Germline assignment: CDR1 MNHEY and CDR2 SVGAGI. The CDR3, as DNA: TGTGCCAGCAGTTACCGTGTAGACACGAGTAATCAGCCCCAGCATTTT. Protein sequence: CASSYRVDTSNQPQHF.

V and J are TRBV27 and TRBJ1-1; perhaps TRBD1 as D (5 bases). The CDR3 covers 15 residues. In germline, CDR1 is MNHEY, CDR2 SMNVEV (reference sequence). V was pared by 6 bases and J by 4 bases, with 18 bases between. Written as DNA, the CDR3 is TGTGCCAGCAGATCACCCTGGAGCGGGACCACTGAAGCTTTCTTT. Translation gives CASRSPWSGTTEAFF.

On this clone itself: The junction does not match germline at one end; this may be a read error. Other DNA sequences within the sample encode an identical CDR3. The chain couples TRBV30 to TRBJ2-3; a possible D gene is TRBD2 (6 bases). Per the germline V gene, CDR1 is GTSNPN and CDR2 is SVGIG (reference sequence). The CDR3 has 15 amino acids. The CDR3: CAWREGGGSTDTQYF. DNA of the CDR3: TGCGCCTGGAGAGAAGGCGGAGGGAGCACAGATACGCAGTATTTT.

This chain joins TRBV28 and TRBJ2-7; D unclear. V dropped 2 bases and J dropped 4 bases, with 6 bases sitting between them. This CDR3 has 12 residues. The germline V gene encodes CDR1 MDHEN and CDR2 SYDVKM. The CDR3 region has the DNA TGTGCCAGCAGTTTAACTCCTTACGAGCAGTACTTC. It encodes CASSLTPYEQYF.

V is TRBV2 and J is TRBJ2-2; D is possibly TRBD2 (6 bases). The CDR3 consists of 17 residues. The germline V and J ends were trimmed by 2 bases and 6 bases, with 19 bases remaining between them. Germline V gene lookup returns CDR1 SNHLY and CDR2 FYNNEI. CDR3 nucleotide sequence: TGTGCCAGCAGTGAACGAACAAGTACAACTAGCCCCGGGGAGCTGTTTTTT. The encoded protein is CASSERTSTTSPGELFF. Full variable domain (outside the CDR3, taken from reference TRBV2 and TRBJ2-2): EPEVTQTPSHQVTQMGQEVILRCVPISNHLYFYWYRQILGQKVEFLVSFYNNEISEKSEIFDDQFSVERPDGSNFTLKIRSTKLEDSAMYFCASSERTSTTSPGELFFGEGSRLTVL.

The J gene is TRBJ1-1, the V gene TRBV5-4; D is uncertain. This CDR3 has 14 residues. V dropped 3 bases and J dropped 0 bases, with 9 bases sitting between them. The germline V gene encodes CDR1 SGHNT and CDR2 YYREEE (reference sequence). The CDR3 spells CASSWENMNTEAFF. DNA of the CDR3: TGTGCCAGCAGCTGGGAGAACATGAACACTGAAGCTTTCTTT.

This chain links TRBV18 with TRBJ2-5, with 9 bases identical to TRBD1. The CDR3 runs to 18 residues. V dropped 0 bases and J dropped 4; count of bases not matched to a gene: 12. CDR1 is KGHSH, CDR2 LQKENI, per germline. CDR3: CASSPPLQGAHQLETQYF. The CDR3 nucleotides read TGTGCCAGCTCACCACCGTTACAGGGGGCTCATCAGCTAGAGACCCAGTACTTC.

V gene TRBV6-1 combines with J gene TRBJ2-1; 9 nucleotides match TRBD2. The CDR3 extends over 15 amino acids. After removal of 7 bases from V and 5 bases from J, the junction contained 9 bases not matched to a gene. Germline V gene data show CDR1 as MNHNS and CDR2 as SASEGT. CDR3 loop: CASKTGLATDNEQFF. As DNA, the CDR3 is TGTGCCAGCAAAACGGGACTAGCCACCGACAATGAGCAGTTCTTC.

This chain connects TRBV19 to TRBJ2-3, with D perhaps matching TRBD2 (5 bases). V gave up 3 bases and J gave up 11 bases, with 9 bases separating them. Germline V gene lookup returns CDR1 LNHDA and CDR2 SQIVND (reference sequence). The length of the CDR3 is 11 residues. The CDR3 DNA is TGTGCCAGTAGTATGGAGGCGGGGCAGTATTTT. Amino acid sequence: CASSMEAGQYF.

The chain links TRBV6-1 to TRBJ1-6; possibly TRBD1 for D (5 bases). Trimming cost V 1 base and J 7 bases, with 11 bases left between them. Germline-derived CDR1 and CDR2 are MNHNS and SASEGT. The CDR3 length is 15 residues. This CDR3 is CASSEGQGGNSPLHF. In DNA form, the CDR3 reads TGTGCCAGCAGTGAAGGGCAGGGAGGAAATTCACCCCTCCACTTT.

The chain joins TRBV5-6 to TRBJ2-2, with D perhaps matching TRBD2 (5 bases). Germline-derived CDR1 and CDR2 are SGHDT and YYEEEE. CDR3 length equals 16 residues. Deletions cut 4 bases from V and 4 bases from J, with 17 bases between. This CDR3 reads CASSPWRALSTGELFF. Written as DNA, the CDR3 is TGTGCCAGCAGCCCATGGCGGGCCTTGTCCACCGGGGAGCTGTTTTTT.

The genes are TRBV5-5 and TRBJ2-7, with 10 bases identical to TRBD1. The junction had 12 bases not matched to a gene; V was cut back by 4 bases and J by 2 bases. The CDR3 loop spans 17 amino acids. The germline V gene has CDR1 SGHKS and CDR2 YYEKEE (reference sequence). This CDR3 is CASSPPPGTGAAYEQYF. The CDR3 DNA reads TGTGCCAGCAGCCCCCCTCCCGGGACAGGGGCCGCCTACGAGCAGTACTTC.

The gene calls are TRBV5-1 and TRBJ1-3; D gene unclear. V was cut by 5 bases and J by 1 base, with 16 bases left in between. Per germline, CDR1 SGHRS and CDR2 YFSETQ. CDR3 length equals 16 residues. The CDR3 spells CASRKRGRSSGNTIYF. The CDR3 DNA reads TGCGCCAGCAGAAAGCGGGGTCGATCATCTGGAAACACCATATATTTT.

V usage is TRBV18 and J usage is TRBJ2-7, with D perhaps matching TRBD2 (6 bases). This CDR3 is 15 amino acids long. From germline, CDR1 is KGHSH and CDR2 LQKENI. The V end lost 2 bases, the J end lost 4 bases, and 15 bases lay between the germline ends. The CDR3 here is CASSPEGRRGYEQYF. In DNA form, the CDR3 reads TGTGCCAGCTCACCAGAGGGCAGGAGGGGATACGAGCAGTACTTC.

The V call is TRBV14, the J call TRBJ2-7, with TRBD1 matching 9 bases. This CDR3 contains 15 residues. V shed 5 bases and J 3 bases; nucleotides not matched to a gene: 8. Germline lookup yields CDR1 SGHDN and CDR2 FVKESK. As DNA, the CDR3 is TGTGCCAGCAGCTCACAGGGGGCGCGGTACTACGAGCAGTACTTC. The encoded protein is CASSSQGARYYEQYF.

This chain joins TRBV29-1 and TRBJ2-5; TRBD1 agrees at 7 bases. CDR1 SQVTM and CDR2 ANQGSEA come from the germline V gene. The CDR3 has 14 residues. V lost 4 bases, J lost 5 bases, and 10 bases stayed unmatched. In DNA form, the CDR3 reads TGCAGCGTTGGCTTTACAGGGGCCCGGGAGACCCAGTACTTC. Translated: CSVGFTGARETQYF.

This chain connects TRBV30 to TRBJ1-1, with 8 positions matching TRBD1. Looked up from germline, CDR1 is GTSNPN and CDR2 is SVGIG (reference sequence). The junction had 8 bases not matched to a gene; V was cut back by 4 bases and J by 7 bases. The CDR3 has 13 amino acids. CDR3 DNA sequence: TGTGCCTGGAACGGCAGGGGGCTGGGTGAAGCTTTCTTT. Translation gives CAWNGRGLGEAFF.

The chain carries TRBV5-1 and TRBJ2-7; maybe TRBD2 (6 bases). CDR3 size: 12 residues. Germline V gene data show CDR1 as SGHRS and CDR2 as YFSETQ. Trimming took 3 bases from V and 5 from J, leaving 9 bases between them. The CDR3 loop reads CASSSWRDEQYF. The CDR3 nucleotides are TGCGCCAGCAGCTCCTGGAGGGACGAGCAGTACTTC.

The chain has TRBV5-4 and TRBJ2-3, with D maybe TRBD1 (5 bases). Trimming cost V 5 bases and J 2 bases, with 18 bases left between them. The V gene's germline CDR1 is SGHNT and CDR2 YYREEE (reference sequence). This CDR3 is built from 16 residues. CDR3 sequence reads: CASRQQVASDTDTQYF. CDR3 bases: TGTGCCAGCAGACAACAGGTCGCGTCAGACACAGATACGCAGTATTTT.

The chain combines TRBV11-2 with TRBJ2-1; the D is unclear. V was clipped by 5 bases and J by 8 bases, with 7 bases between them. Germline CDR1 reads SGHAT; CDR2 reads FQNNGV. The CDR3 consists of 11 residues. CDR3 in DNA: TGTGCCAGCAGCCCCTCGGATGAGCAGTTCTTC. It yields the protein CASSPSDEQFF.

The CDR3 loop reads CAGVDRGRGYTEAFF. For the CDR3, the DNA is TGTGCCGGGGTAGACAGGGGGCGCGGCTACACTGAAGCTTTCTTT. This chain links TRBV7-2 with TRBJ1-1, with TRBD1 matching 10 bases. Germline trimming cut 11 bases from V and 3 bases from J; bases unmatched to any gene: 12. CDR1 and CDR2 from the germline V gene are SGHTA and FQGNSA. The CDR3 is 15 residues long.

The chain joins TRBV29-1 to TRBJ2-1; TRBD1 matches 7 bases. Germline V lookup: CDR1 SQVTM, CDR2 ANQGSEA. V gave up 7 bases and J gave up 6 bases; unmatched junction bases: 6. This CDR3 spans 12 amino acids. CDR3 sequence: CSGWDSFNEQFF. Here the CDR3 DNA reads TGCAGCGGTTGGGACAGTTTCAATGAGCAGTTCTTC.

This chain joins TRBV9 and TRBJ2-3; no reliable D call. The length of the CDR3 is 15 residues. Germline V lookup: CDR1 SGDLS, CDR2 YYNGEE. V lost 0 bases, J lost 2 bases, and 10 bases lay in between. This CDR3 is CASSVDVVATDTQYF. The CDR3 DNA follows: TGTGCCAGCAGCGTAGATGTGGTAGCCACAGATACGCAGTATTTT.

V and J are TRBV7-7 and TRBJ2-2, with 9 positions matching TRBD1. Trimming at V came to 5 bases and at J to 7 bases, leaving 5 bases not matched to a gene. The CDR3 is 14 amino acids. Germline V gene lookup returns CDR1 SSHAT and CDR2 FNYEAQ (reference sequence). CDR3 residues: CASSLQGANGELFF. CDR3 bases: TGTGCCAGCAGCCTACAGGGGGCAAACGGGGAGCTGTTTTTT.